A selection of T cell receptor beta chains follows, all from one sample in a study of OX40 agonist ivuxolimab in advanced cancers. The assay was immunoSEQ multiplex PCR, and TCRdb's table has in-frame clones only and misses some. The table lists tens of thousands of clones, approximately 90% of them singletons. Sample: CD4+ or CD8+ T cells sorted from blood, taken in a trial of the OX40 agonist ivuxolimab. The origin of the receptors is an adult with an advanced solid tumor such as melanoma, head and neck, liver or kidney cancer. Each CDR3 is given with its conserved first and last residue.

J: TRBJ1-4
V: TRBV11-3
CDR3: CASSLDRARGRFGEKLFF

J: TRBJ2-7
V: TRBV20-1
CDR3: CSAPKVDYQYF

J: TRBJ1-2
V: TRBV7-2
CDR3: CASSPVEWDNGYTF

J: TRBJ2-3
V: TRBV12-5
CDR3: CASGLVLAGGLTDTQYF

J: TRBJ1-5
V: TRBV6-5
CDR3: CASSYNSNQPQHF

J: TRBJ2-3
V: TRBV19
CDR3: CASSIVGSKGTDTQYF

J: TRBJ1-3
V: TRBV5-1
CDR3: CASSLATGSSGNTIYF

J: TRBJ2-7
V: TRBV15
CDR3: CATSRAGGQRYEQYF

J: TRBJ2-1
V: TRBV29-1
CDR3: CSTLYNEQFF

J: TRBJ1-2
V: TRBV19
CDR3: CASSILSGPIYGYTF

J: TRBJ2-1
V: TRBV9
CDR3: CASSVGLAGEYEQFF

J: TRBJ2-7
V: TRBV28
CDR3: CATWGLAGVYEQYF

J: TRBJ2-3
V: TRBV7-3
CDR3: CASSSQGFTDTQYF

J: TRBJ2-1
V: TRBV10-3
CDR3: CAIKEDYNEQFF

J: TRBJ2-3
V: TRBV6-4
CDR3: CASSAQEAGGLDTQYF

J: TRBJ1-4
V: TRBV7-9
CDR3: CASSPRRENEKLFF

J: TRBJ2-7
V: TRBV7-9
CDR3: CASSLEGTPTYEQYF

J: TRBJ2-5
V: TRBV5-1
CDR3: CASSLAQASETQYF

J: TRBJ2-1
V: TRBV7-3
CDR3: CASSLIAGALGNEQFF

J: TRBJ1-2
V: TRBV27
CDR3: CASSTRDRGLYGYTF

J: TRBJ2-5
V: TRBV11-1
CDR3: CASSSGTPLTQYF

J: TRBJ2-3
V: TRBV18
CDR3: CASSQSTDTQYF

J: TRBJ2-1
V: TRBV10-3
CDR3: CAITASGTGGNEQFF

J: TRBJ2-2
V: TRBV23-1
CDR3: CASSHRANTGELFF

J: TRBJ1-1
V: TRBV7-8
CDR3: CASSLFALNTEAFF

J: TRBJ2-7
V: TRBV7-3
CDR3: CASSVGTSGSDEQYF

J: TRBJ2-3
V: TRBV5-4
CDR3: CASSREGDTQYF

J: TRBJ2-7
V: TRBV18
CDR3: CASSPQRYSYEQYF

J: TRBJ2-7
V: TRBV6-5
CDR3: CASRGSWGRYEQYF

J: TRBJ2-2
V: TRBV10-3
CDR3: CAISPNPAGGYTGELFF

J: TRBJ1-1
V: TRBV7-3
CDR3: CASSLTGGNTEAFF

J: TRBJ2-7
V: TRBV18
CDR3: CASSPQEGGEQYF

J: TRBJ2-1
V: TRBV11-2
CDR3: CATRRWEGYNEQFF

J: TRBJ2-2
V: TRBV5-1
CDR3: CASSLVGTGELFF

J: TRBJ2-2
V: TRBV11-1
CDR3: CASSLARGSGSLDTGELFF

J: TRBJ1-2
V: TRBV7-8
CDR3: CASSPRGRGLYGYTF

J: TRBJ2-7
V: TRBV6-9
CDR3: CASAYKGEQYF

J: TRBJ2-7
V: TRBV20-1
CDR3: CSATDTYEQYF

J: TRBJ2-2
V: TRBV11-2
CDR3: CASSSQRAGELFF

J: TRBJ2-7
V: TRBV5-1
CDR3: CASSLSLAGSYEQYF

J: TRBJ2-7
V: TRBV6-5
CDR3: CASSVRPSLNYEQYF

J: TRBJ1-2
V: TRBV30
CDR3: CAWAPGDSGYGYTF

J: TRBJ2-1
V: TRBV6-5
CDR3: CASSYVAGGYGEQFF

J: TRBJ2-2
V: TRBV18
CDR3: CASSPDSGELFF

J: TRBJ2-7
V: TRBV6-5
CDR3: CASSSLIGEQYF

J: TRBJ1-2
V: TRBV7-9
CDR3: CASSLGSAGGYTF